This T cell receptor (beta chain) was sequenced in a study of blood T cells in healthy people across ages. Findings of the study overall: Roughly linear declines in TCR beta diversity per million T cells occurred with age. Possibly confounding the expanded clonotype changes was the fact that donor CMV status was unknown.

This clonotype was counted a few times. The antigen remains undetermined. The CDR3 length is 16 residues. V lost 1 base and J lost 5, with 16 bases in between. Germline lookup yields CDR1 SGHVS and CDR2 FQNEAQ. Using a J-beta primer mix together with a sample-barcoded 5' primer, a second PCR was run for 7 to 11 cycles. TCRdb called the 5' RACE reads again in MiXCR, with one record for every CDR3 protein. The data show under 800,000 distinct CDR3 sequences, about 21% seen once. The source is a man in his sixties or seventies in good health. The sample consisted of blood. The gene calls are TRBV7-8 and TRBJ2-3; D is perhaps TRBD2 (6 bases). The CDR3: CASSLVVRGGIDTQYF. The CDR3 DNA is TGTGCCAGCAGCTTAGTAGTCCGGGGAGGCATAGATACGCAGTATTTT.